This is a list of T cell receptor beta chains from one sample in a study of cytomegalovirus exposure and HLA in healthy donors. This table comes from immunoSEQ multiplex PCR, and its TCRdb copy is limited to in-frame clones, with some not included. The sample lists roughly 150,000 clones; approximately 80% were seen once. The sample was PBMCs. The receptors here all came from a male donor in good health and CMV-seronegative. CDR3s leave out the opening cysteine and the closing phenylalanine or tryptophan.

TRBV27	TRBJ2-5	ASSSWGLAGQTRMY
TRBV2	TRBJ2-3	ASSSRPDTQY
TRBV5-1	TRBJ1-4	ASSLRRGGDEKLF
TRBV25-1	TRBJ2-3	ASSEYADTQY
TRBV11-2	TRBJ2-7	ASSLPNPVLREQY
TRBV11-1	TRBJ2-2	ASSLASQGPQTGELF
TRBV19	TRBJ2-1	ASSIGLAGYNEQF
TRBV19	TRBJ1-1	ASSRAESTEAF
TRBV28	TRBJ2-3	ATIPPEFATSGRAPDTQY
TRBV6-1	TRBJ2-7	ASILSGGAYEQY
TRBV7-9	TRBJ2-5	ASSLVRGQGARETQY
TRBV15	TRBJ1-5	ATSNPGSNQPQH
TRBV7-7	TRBJ2-1	ASSFGSSRNNEQF
TRBV11-1	TRBJ2-5	ASSFSDLYQETQY
TRBV19	TRBJ1-2	ASSIDDFIFYGYT
TRBV4-2	TRBJ2-7	ASSHETGSSYEQY
TRBV4-1	TRBJ1-1	ASSQTGGFTEAF
TRBV7-2	TRBJ2-7	ASSLDVGGGSYEQY
TRBV18	TRBJ2-2	ASSPPRASNGELF
TRBV19	TRBJ2-2	ASSVAGDHTGELF
TRBV7-2	TRBJ2-5	ASSLEQGETQY
TRBV9	TRBJ2-2	ASAKEGNGELF
TRBV15	TRBJ2-7	ATSRDGTGTSYEQY
TRBV5-1	TRBJ2-3	ASSLGTPSTDTQY
TRBV4-2	TRBJ2-5	ASSQDLPQETQY
TRBV5-8	TRBJ1-2	ASSGLGRQGGYT
TRBV6-1	TRBJ1-6	ASSEWTDNSPLH
TRBV18	TRBJ1-1	ASSRGQGFTEAF
TRBV7-3	TRBJ2-2	ASSFDTGELF
TRBV6-4	TRBJ1-2	ASSDTRQGAPRGYT
TRBV29-1	TRBJ2-7	SVNGLFPYSYEQY
TRBV5-1	TRBJ2-1	ASSSDSNEQF
TRBV5-1	-	ASILVNPRAGAHEQY
TRBV5-1	TRBJ2-1	ASSLPGASNNEQF
TRBV6-5	TRBJ1-5	ATNGVGSGQPQH
TRBV6-5	TRBJ2-7	ASSYSGRDITYEQY
TRBV2	TRBJ1-6	ASSVTVYNSPLH
TRBV7-9	TRBJ1-1	ASSWGDTEAF
TRBV7-9	TRBJ2-5	ASSSGTQY
TRBV6-5	TRBJ1-4	ASSFGSRQGVEKLF
TRBV19	TRBJ1-2	ASSIDGSMGSNYGYT
TRBV5-1	TRBJ2-2	ASSSRVNTGELF
TRBV27	TRBJ1-1	ASSLIPGHREAF
TRBV6-1	TRBJ2-7	ASSRTLYEQY
TRBV27	TRBJ2-7	ASSLGLAGTLREQY
TRBV5-3	TRBJ2-5	ARSLRGQETQY
TRBV7-9	TRBJ2-3	ASSLGGADTQY
TRBV18	TRBJ2-4	ASSPSSGVAKNIQY
TRBV7-3	TRBJ2-3	ASSLMASGASTDTQY
TRBV7-3	TRBJ2-5	ASSSGTSRETQY
TRBV6-4	TRBJ1-1	ASSAQGPNTEAF
TRBV1	TRBJ2-2	TSNRTGVETGELF
TRBV7-9	TRBJ1-1	ASRQGGAEAF
TRBV2	TRBJ1-2	ASRPGQPGGYT
TRBV18	TRBJ2-1	ASSRQGPPYNEQF
TRBV6-5	TRBJ1-1	ASIGETVNTEAF
TRBV7-8	TRBJ1-1	ASRSTPTVLVNTEAF